A selection of T cell receptor beta chains follows, all from one sample in a study of memory CD8 T cells in hepatitis C reinfection. The method was immunoSEQ multiplex PCR; TCRdb's version includes in-frame clones alone and lacks a portion of them. The table lists over 35,000 clones, around 87% of them singletons. Sample: naive CD8+ T cells sorted from blood. The receptor set was obtained from a man between 18 and 29 years old with hepatitis C virus infection. Each CDR3 is given with its conserved first and last residue. The D gene is left open where the match is weak. Size tells how often a clone was seen (once, few, many) or the class of an expanded clone, and some rows leave it out.

v_gene	abundance	d_gene	j_gene	CDR3aa	CDR3nt
TRBV13	NA	TRBD1	TRBJ2-7	CASSLGQSSYEQYF	TGTGCCAGCAGCTTGGGACAGAGCTCCTACGAGCAGTACTTC
TRBV14	NA	TRBD2	TRBJ2-3	CASSPPLIAGGTDTQYF	TGTGCCAGCAGCCCACCTTTAATAGCGGGGGGCACAGATACGCAGTATTTT
TRBV11-2	NA	TRBD2	TRBJ2-3	CASATSGSGNTQYF	TGTGCCAGCGCGACTAGCGGGAGTGGCAATACGCAGTATTTT
TRBV14	NA	NA	TRBJ1-4	CASSQSGIEELFF	TGTGCCAGCAGCCAAAGCGGGATCGAGGAACTGTTTTTT
TRBV7-9	NA	NA	TRBJ1-3	CASSLNSDSSGNTIYF	TGTGCCAGCAGCCTCAACAGCGACAGCTCTGGAAACACCATATATTTT
TRBV5-1	NA	TRBD2	TRBJ2-1	CASSFGGALNEQFF	TGCGCCAGCAGCTTCGGGGGGGCGCTAAATGAGCAGTTCTTC
TRBV13	NA	TRBD1	TRBJ2-3	CASSAGQDNTDTQYF	TGTGCCAGCAGCGCGGGACAGGACAACACAGATACGCAGTATTTT
TRBV6-1	NA	TRBD1	TRBJ1-5	CASSGDRGGLYSNQPQHF	TGTGCCAGCAGTGGGGACAGGGGGGGATTATATAGCAATCAGCCCCAGCATTTT
TRBV28	NA	NA	TRBJ1-5	CASNDEAYSNQPQHF	TGTGCCAGCAATGACGAGGCTTATAGCAATCAGCCCCAGCATTTT
TRBV27	NA	TRBD1	TRBJ1-1	CASSLSRTGNTEAFF	TGTGCCAGCAGTTTATCAAGGACAGGGAACACTGAAGCTTTCTTT
TRBV10-2	few	NA	TRBJ1-5	CASSETGNQPQHF	TGCGCCAGCAGTGAGACGGGCAATCAGCCCCAGCATTTT
TRBV4-3	NA	NA	TRBJ1-1	CASSQEGRIEAFF	TGCGCCAGCAGCCAAGAGGGGAGGATTGAAGCTTTCTTT
TRBV4-1	few	NA	TRBJ2-7	CASSHRESGEQYF	TGCGCCAGCAGCCACCGCGAGAGCGGAGAGCAGTACTTC
TRBV7-7	NA	NA	TRBJ2-2	CASSFGSGELFF	TGTGCTAGCAGCTTCGGTTCCGGGGAGCTGTTTTTT
TRBV7-6	NA	NA	TRBJ2-5	CASSPAGPSARETQYF	TGTGCCAGCAGCCCAGCGGGCCCTAGCGCCAGAGAGACCCAGTACTTC
TRBV5-1	NA	NA	TRBJ1-5	CASSPGGNQPQHF	TGCGCCAGCAGCCCCGGAGGAAATCAGCCCCAGCATTTT
TRBV4-1	once	TRBD2	TRBJ2-3	CASSPSAGTDTQYF	TGCGCCAGCAGCCCCTCAGCGGGGACAGATACGCAGTATTTT
TRBV19	NA	NA	TRBJ1-1	CASSMTVNTEAFF	TGTGCCAGTAGTATGACAGTTAACACTGAAGCTTTCTTT
TRBV5-6	NA	NA	TRBJ2-3	CASSLGSYLDTQYF	TGTGCCAGCAGCTTGGGGTCCTATCTAGATACGCAGTATTTT
TRBV27	NA	TRBD1	TRBJ2-3	CASSFRTGGSMDTQYF	TGTGCCAGCAGTTTTCGGACAGGGGGATCGATGGATACGCAGTATTTT
TRBV9	NA	TRBD2	TRBJ2-1	CASSASSGGAYNEQFF	TGTGCCAGCAGCGCTTCTAGCGGGGGGGCCTACAATGAGCAGTTCTTC
TRBV2	NA	NA	TRBJ2-1	CASSLPYNEQFF	TGTGCCAGCAGTCTACCGTACAATGAGCAGTTCTTC